The clone carrying this T cell receptor beta chain was seen repeatedly, ten times or more. Its specificity is unknown. This specimen comes from a study of identical twins. The cDNA had a unique molecular identifier and a template-switch universal primer site. A single record per CDR3 protein comes from TCRdb applying MiXCR to the 5' RACE reads. The data show about 490,000 distinct CDR3 sequences, approximately 14% seen once. General study results and limits: Zero-insertion analyses could be partly confounded by invariant MAIT and iNKT cells. Modelling underestimated the level of out-of-frame TCR alpha sharing observed in monozygotic twins.

The data also belong to a second study, concerning yellow fever vaccine responses in identical twins.

The origin of this receptor is a young woman in good health. Sequenced input: CD4+ T cells sorted from blood.

The CDR3 DNA follows: TGTGCCAGCATCGGGACAGGGGGCACTGAAGCTTTCTTT. It encodes CASIGTGGTEAFF. The chain combines TRBV12-3 or TRBV12-4 with TRBJ1-1; 11 bases map to TRBD1. The CDR3 consists of 13 residues. V gave up 7 bases and J gave up 4 bases; unmatched junction bases: 2.